Below, 18 T cell receptor beta chains from the same sample are listed, as sequenced in a study of blood T cell repertoires in COVID-19. The repertoire was sequenced with immunoSEQ multiplex PCR; TCRdb's copy has only in-frame clones and lacks some. Of 130,000 to 150,000 clones in the sample, under 85% were seen once. The sample was peripheral blood. Receptors were obtained from a woman of 80 years or more in a cohort sampled during active or convalescent COVID-19.

This chain connects TRBV19 to TRBJ1-1; 7 bases align to TRBD1. The CDR3 is made up of 16 amino acids. The V gene end was trimmed by 4 bases and the J gene end by 4 bases; junction bases not matched to a gene: 12. CDR1 LNHDA and CDR2 SQIVND come from the germline V gene (reference sequence). The CDR3 reads CASSTSRQGSGTEAFF. The DNA for the CDR3 is TGTGCCAGTAGTACTTCACGACAGGGCAGTGGCACTGAAGCTTTCTTT.

The rearrangement links TRBV6-6 to TRBJ2-1, with 7 bases identical to TRBD2. Per the germline V gene, CDR1 is MNHNY and CDR2 is SVGAGI (reference sequence). The CDR3 has 16 amino acids. V dropped 4 bases and J dropped 0; count of bases not matched to a gene: 6. The CDR3 sequence is CASSSGGGSSYNEQFF. The CDR3 DNA follows: TGTGCCAGCAGTTCTGGCGGGGGTAGCTCCTACAATGAGCAGTTCTTC.

J is TRBJ2-5 and V is TRBV6-1; a possible D gene is TRBD2 (5 bases). The length of the CDR3 is 13 residues. CDR1 MNHNS and CDR2 SASEGT come from the germline V gene. Trimming took 2 bases from V and 5 from J, leaving 9 bases between them. CDR3 sequence: CASSETRTETQYF. CDR3 DNA: TGTGCCAGCAGTGAAACTAGAACGGAGACCCAGTACTTC.

This chain uses TRBV6-5 with TRBJ1-1; tentatively, D is TRBD1 (6 bases). The CDR3 extends over 14 amino acids. The V end was cut by 6 bases, the J end by 6 bases, with 17 bases between. CDR1 is MNHEY, CDR2 SVGAGI, per germline. The CDR3: CASSLNGGGSEAFF. The CDR3 DNA is TGTGCCAGCAGCCTAAATGGGGGGGGCTCTGAAGCTTTCTTT.

The chain recombines TRBV5-1 with TRBJ2-7; TRBD1 aligns across 8 bases. The CDR3 sequence is 14 residues long. V trimming: 4 bases; J trimming: 7 bases; junction bases outside the gene matches: 10. Germline V gene sequence: CDR1 SGHRS, CDR2 YFSETQ. CDR3: CASSPRTGQWEQYF. CDR3 sequence (DNA): TGCGCCAGCAGCCCCAGGACAGGGCAATGGGAGCAGTACTTC.

In its sample, this clone was seen a few times. This chain uses TRBV5-1 with TRBJ2-3; D might be TRBD1 (6 bases). CDR1 SGHRS and CDR2 YFSETQ come from the germline V gene. This CDR3 is built from 14 residues. V shed 4 bases and J shed 2 bases, with 11 bases lying between them. The DNA for the CDR3 is TGCGCCAGCAGCGGGGGCGGGTACACAGATACGCAGTATTTT. This translates into CASSGGGYTDTQYF.

V and J are TRBV4-1 and TRBJ1-1; D possibly corresponds to TRBD1 (6 bases). Trimming stripped 2 bases from V and 1 base from J, with 14 bases between. Germline loops: CDR1 MGHRA, CDR2 YSYEKL. This CDR3 comprises 16 residues. CDR3 residues: CASSQNPGQQNTEAFF. The CDR3 nucleotides are TGCGCCAGCAGCCAAAACCCCGGACAGCAGAACACTGAAGCTTTCTTT.

The V and J genes are TRBV19 and TRBJ2-3; tentatively, D is TRBD1 (5 bases). This CDR3 comprises 16 residues. Trimming cost V 6 bases and J 1 base, with 17 bases left between them. Germline V lookup: CDR1 LNHDA, CDR2 SQIVND (reference sequence). Here the CDR3 reads CASSFLGVKGTDTQYF. CDR3 bases: TGTGCCAGTAGCTTCCTAGGGGTTAAGGGCACAGATACGCAGTATTTT.

The chain couples TRBV6-2 or TRBV6-3 to TRBJ1-4, with TRBD1 identical over 9 bases. The trim removed 4 bases at V and 6 bases at J, leaving 9 bases unmatched. Per germline, CDR1 MNHEY and CDR2 SVGEGT. The length of the CDR3 is 16 residues. CDR3 sequence (DNA): TGTGCCAGCAGTTCACAGGGGGCACTGGACGATGAAAAACTGTTTTTT. Translating gives CASSSQGALDDEKLFF.

The rearrangement links TRBV6-6 to TRBJ1-2; D possibly corresponds to TRBD1 (6 bases). Germline V gene data show CDR1 as MNHNY and CDR2 as SVGAGI (reference sequence). The CDR3 is made up of 16 amino acids. V gave up 2 bases and J gave up 3 bases, with 16 bases separating them. Written as DNA, the CDR3 is TGTGCCAGCAGTTACGGGGGCCCGGGGGGCGACTATGGCTACACCTTC. Residues: CASSYGGPGGDYGYTF.

This chain links TRBV2 with TRBJ1-3; D is unresolved. The CDR3 covers 14 residues. V lost 4 bases to trimming and J lost 1 base, with 8 bases between them. Germline values: CDR1 SNHLY, CDR2 FYNNEI. CDR3 sequence (DNA): TGTGCCAGCAGTGTCGGGAGATCTGGAAACACCATATATTTT. This translates into CASSVGRSGNTIYF.

This clone appeared a few times. V is TRBV30 and J is TRBJ1-5; D is perhaps TRBD1 (6 bases). Trimming took off 5 bases at V and 6 bases at J, with 11 bases between the two ends. CDR1 GTSNPN and CDR2 SVGIG come from the germline V gene (reference sequence). The CDR3 runs 12 residues. CDR3 nucleotide sequence: TGTGCCTGGGAAGAGGGGGTTCAGCCCCAGCATTTT. Its translation is CAWEEGVQPQHF.

The chain is built from TRBV2 and TRBJ2-5; D is perhaps TRBD2 (6 bases). The CDR3 totals 15 residues. Trimming stripped 4 bases from V and 0 bases from J, with 12 bases between. The germline CDR1 and CDR2 sequences are SNHLY and FYNNEI. CDR3 nucleotide sequence: TGTGCCAGCAGTGGTGGGGGGTGGTACCAAGAGACCCAGTACTTC. Its translation is CASSGGGWYQETQYF.

This clone was seen a few times. V and J are TRBV2 and TRBJ2-3; a possible D gene is TRBD2 (5 bases). V lost 8 bases, J lost 5 bases, and 17 bases lay in between. Per germline, CDR1 SNHLY and CDR2 FYNNEI. This CDR3 is built from 14 residues. In nucleotides, the CDR3 is TGTGCCAGCGGACGTGGAGGTGCCGTAGATACGCAGTATTTT. Residues: CASGRGGAVDTQYF.

J is TRBJ2-6 and V is TRBV5-8; the D gene is possibly TRBD2 (6 bases). CDR3 length: 16 amino acids. Germline V lookup: CDR1 SGHTS, CDR2 YDEGEE. V lost 0 bases to trimming and J lost 2 bases, with 9 bases between them. The CDR3 DNA is TGTGCCAGCAGCTTGGGGAGGGTGGCTGGGGCCAACGTCCTGACTTTC. Encoded protein: CASSLGRVAGANVLTF.

The chain couples TRBV3-1 (or the pseudogene TRBV3-2) to TRBJ2-3; possible D gene TRBD2, 6 bases. The CDR3 runs 15 residues. The germline V gene encodes CDR1 LGHDT and CDR2 YNNKEL (reference sequence). Trimming left V 10 bases short and J 0 bases short, with 17 bases between. CDR3 bases: TGTGCCACAAAACGATCCGGGACTAGCACAGATACGCAGTATTTT. Its protein product is CATKRSGTSTDTQYF.

The CDR3 DNA follows: TGTGCCAGCAGTTCAGGAACAACTAATGAAAAACTGTTTTTT. Encoded protein: CASSSGTTNEKLFF. The rearrangement joins TRBV2 to TRBJ1-4; no firm D call. The germline V gene has CDR1 SNHLY and CDR2 FYNNEI. V lost 5 bases to trimming and J lost 0 bases, with 7 bases between them. The length of the CDR3 is 14 residues. Using reference TRBV2 and TRBJ1-4 for the parts outside the CDR3, the full variable domain is EPEVTQTPSHQVTQMGQEVILRCVPISNHLYFYWYRQILGQKVEFLVSFYNNEISEKSEIFDDQFSVERPDGSNFTLKIRSTKLEDSAMYFCASSSGTTNEKLFFGSGTQLSVL.

The chain combines TRBV6-5 with TRBJ2-7; D is unresolved. V was cut by 10 bases and J by 3 bases, with 16 bases left in between. The CDR3 consists of 13 residues. The germline V gene has CDR1 MNHEY and CDR2 SVGAGI. CDR3 bases: TGTGCCACCCAAGCTCTCCTCGTCTACGAGCAGTACTTC. The encoded protein is CATQALLVYEQYF.